The 19 T cell receptor beta chains presented below share a single source sample, sequenced in a study of cytomegalovirus exposure and HLA in healthy donors. Primers for the PCR totalled 60 Vbeta and 13 Jbeta. Libraries were prepared by immunoSEQ multiplex PCR; TCRdb keeps only in-frame clonotypes and omits some of them. This sample has about 120,000 clones, with approximately 81% found just once. Input material: PBMCs. These receptors were taken from a man younger than 30 in good health and CMV-seropositive.

This clone came up once. This chain links TRBV6-6 with TRBJ2-5, with a tentative D call TRBD2 (6 bases). CDR1 and CDR2 from the germline V gene are MNHNY and SVGAGI (reference sequence). Trimming pared 7 bases from V and 5 bases from J, leaving 14 bases between. The CDR3 has 13 residues. The CDR3: CASNSPGRETQYF. In nucleotides, the CDR3 is TGTGCCAGCAATTCCCCGGGGAGGGAGACCCAGTACTTC.

The chain has TRBV4-3 and TRBJ1-2; 7 nucleotides align to TRBD1. The CDR3 totals 14 residues. Unmatched junction bases numbered 5, after V lost 0 bases and J lost 7 bases. Germline V lookup: CDR1 LGHNA, CDR2 YSLEER. The CDR3 spells CASSQDPRDSGYTF. The CDR3 DNA is TGCGCCAGCAGCCAAGATCCCCGGGACAGTGGCTACACCTTC.

The chain employs TRBV18 and TRBJ1-6; D remains unclear. The V gene's germline CDR1 is KGHSH and CDR2 LQKENI. V gave up 4 bases and J gave up 8 bases, with 15 bases separating them. This CDR3 is built from 15 residues. CDR3 bases: TGTGCCAGCTCACGGTCCGGCAGTCAGGATTCACCCCTCCACTTT. This codes for CASSRSGSQDSPLHF.

The V gene is TRBV10-3, the J gene TRBJ1-3; 9 bases fit TRBD1. J lost 4 bases, V lost 6 bases, and 10 bases had no gene match. The CDR3 sequence is 16 residues long. Germline V gene sequence: CDR1 ENHRY, CDR2 SYGVKD. The chain's CDR3 is CAISGTGSAKGNTIYF. The CDR3 nucleotides read TGTGCCATCAGCGGGACAGGGTCTGCAAAGGGAAACACCATATATTTT.

The chain links TRBV7-2 to TRBJ2-3; 11 bases map to TRBD2. The J segment lost 2 bases and the V segment lost 6 bases, leaving 7 bases of the junction unmatched. CDR3 length: 16 amino acids. In germline, CDR1 is SGHTA, CDR2 FQGNSA. The CDR3 sequence is CASSSRLAGYTDTQYF. Here the CDR3 DNA reads TGTGCCAGCAGTTCCAGACTAGCGGGATACACAGATACGCAGTATTTT.

The V and J genes are TRBV6-1 and TRBJ2-5; a weak D match, TRBD2 (6 bases). The germline CDR1 and CDR2 sequences are MNHNS and SASEGT. This CDR3 has 17 amino acids. V was shortened by 3 bases and J by 5 bases, with 22 bases between the two germline ends. DNA for the CDR3: TGTGCCAGCAGTGAGGGGGGTGGGGGTAGTTTCGTGGAGACCCAGTACTTC. Its translation is CASSEGGGGSFVETQYF.

Here the CDR3 DNA reads TGTGCCAGTAGTATAGTTAGAGGGCCTAAGAACACTGAAGCTTTCTTT. Protein product: CASSIVRGPKNTEAFF. The gene calls are TRBV19 and TRBJ1-1; D is unresolved. V lost 1 base and J 1 base, leaving 13 bases between the germline ends. The CDR3 length is 16 residues. Germline CDR1 is LNHDA and CDR2 is SQIVND (reference sequence).

V gene TRBV2 combines with J gene TRBJ2-2; 9 positions match TRBD2. V was pared by 7 bases and J by 0 bases, with 9 bases of the junction left unmatched. CDR3 length: 17 residues. Germline V gives CDR1 SNHLY, CDR2 FYNNEI. The CDR3 spells CASTGAGLASNTGELFF. The CDR3 DNA reads as TGTGCCAGCACCGGGGCGGGACTAGCCTCGAACACCGGGGAGCTGTTTTTT.

V gene TRBV27 combines with J gene TRBJ1-1; weak D call: TRBD1 (5 bases). This CDR3 contains 15 residues. The V gene lost 3 bases and the J gene lost 4 bases, with 15 bases spanning the gap. Germline V gene lookup returns CDR1 MNHEY and CDR2 SMNVEV (reference sequence). CDR3 sequence: CASSLNRWYGTEAFF. The CDR3 DNA follows: TGTGCCAGCAGTTTGAACAGGTGGTATGGCACTGAAGCTTTCTTT.

V is TRBV19 and J is TRBJ2-3, with 9 bases lining up with TRBD2. Trimming removed 5 bases from V and 2 bases from J; junction bases left unmatched: 5. Germline V gives CDR1 LNHDA, CDR2 SQIVND (reference sequence). The CDR3 has 15 amino acids. The CDR3 sequence is CASSGSGGYTDTQYF. The CDR3 region has the DNA TGTGCCAGTAGTGGAAGCGGGGGGTACACAGATACGCAGTATTTT.

The chain links TRBV6-5 to TRBJ2-2, with TRBD2 matching 10 bases. Germline-derived CDR1 and CDR2 are MNHEY and SVGAGI. J lost 0 bases, V lost 9 bases, and 4 bases had no gene match. The CDR3 is made up of 15 amino acids. The CDR3 here is CASGLAASNTGELFF. The CDR3 DNA reads as TGTGCCAGTGGACTAGCGGCATCGAACACCGGGGAGCTGTTTTTT.

V is TRBV11-2 and J is TRBJ2-1; 7 bases line up with TRBD1. Looked up from germline, CDR1 is SGHAT and CDR2 is FQNNGV. V trimming: 1 base; J trimming: 4 bases; junction bases outside the gene matches: 4. The length of the CDR3 is 15 residues. The CDR3 region has the DNA TGTGCCAGCAGCTTAGTATCAGGGGGTTACAATGAGCAGTTCTTC. Residues: CASSLVSGGYNEQFF.

The chain recombines TRBV28 with TRBJ1-4; possibly TRBD1 for D (6 bases). This CDR3 comprises 15 residues. CDR1 and CDR2 from the germline V gene are MDHEN and SYDVKM. The germline V and J ends were trimmed by 1 base and 7 bases, with 13 bases remaining between them. CDR3 loop: CASSLLRGRSEKLFF. The CDR3 DNA sequence: TGTGCCAGCAGTTTATTGCGGGGGCGGAGTGAAAAACTGTTTTTT.

This clone has just one count. The CDR3 sequence: CASSFTRDTYEQYF. As DNA, the CDR3 is TGTGCCAGCAGCTTTACCCGGGATACCTACGAGCAGTACTTC. The chain joins TRBV11-2 to TRBJ2-7; maybe TRBD2 (5 bases). The CDR3 extends over 14 amino acids. CDR1 is SGHAT and CDR2 is FQNNGV in the germline V gene. V dropped 3 bases and J dropped 2 bases, with 11 bases sitting between them.

This clone has only a few counts. The V and J genes are TRBV6-5 and TRBJ2-7; TRBD1 aligns across 7 bases. V was pared by 5 bases and J by 2 bases, with 6 bases of the junction left unmatched. Germline-derived CDR1 and CDR2 are MNHEY and SVGAGI. The CDR3 runs to 14 residues. CDR3 sequence: CASSGTEGPYEQYF. CDR3 bases: TGTGCCAGCAGTGGGACAGAGGGACCCTACGAGCAGTACTTC.

This clone showed up just once. This chain links TRBV11-2 with TRBJ2-7; 12 nucleotides align to TRBD2. The CDR3 contains 15 residues. Germline V gene data show CDR1 as SGHAT and CDR2 as FQNNGV. With 3 bases clipped from V and 1 base from J, the junction kept 1 base outside the gene matches. The CDR3 DNA sequence: TGTGCCAGCAGCTTGACTAGCGGGGGTTCCTACGAGCAGTACTTC. It encodes CASSLTSGGSYEQYF.

The sample holds a few counts of this clone. CDR3 nucleotide sequence: TGTGCCAGTAATACCCCTACTCCTGGCTACACCTTC. Amino acids: CASNTPTPGYTF. The chain employs TRBV19 and TRBJ1-2; no reliable D call. Per the germline V gene, CDR1 is LNHDA and CDR2 is SQIVND (reference sequence). V lost 7 bases, J lost 7 bases, and 13 bases lay in between. This CDR3 region has 12 residues.

This chain connects TRBV2 to TRBJ1-4; the match to TRBD1 covers 9 bases. Germline V gene sequence: CDR1 SNHLY, CDR2 FYNNEI. The CDR3 runs 14 residues. V lost 5 bases, J lost 7 bases, and 5 bases stayed unmatched. CDR3 region: CASSPGTGSEKLFF. CDR3 sequence (DNA): TGTGCCAGCAGTCCCGGGACAGGGAGTGAAAAACTGTTTTTT.

The V gene is TRBV29-1, the J gene TRBJ2-5, with 10 bases that match TRBD1. The germline gives CDR1 SQVTM, CDR2 ANQGSEA. The CDR3 is 14 amino acids. The V and J ends lost 3 bases and 3 bases, in that order; junction bases with no gene match: 4. The DNA of the CDR3 is TGCAGCGTTGACGTTGGGACAGGGGAAGAGACCCAGTACTTC. It specifies CSVDVGTGEETQYF.